A selection of T cell receptor beta chains follows, all from one sample in a study of blood T cell repertoires in COVID-19. Using immunoSEQ multiplex PCR, the repertoire was profiled, and TCRdb retains in-frame clones only, with some absent. The repertoire has 110,000 or so clones, about 85% of them found once; the top ten carry around 3.3%. The sample taken for sequencing was peripheral blood. Every receptor here comes from a man aged 35-49 years with acute or convalescent COVID-19. CDR3s include the opening cysteine and the closing phenylalanine or tryptophan. D genes are given only for firm matches. Some rows have no size entry. The others give once, few or many, or a class for an expanded clone.

v_call	d_call	j_call	clone_size	cdr3_nt	cdr3_aa
TRBV6-5	.	TRBJ2-1	once	TGTGCCAGCAGTTACTCCGACAGTACCTACAATGAGCAGTTCTTC	CASSYSDSTYNEQFF
TRBV5-5	.	TRBJ1-1	.	TGTGCCAGCAGCTTGGACCCAGGGCGCTTTGAAGCTTTCTTT	CASSLDPGRFEAFF
TRBV29-1	.	TRBJ2-3	.	TGCAGCGTTGAACCCTCGAGACAGGGAGGTTCAGATACGCAGTATTTT	CSVEPSRQGGSDTQYF
TRBV6-5	TRBD1	TRBJ2-7	.	TGTGCCAGCGGGGACAGGGGGCTCTACGAGCAGTACTTC	CASGDRGLYEQYF
TRBV13	.	TRBJ2-2	.	TGTGCCAGCAGCCGGACAGTGAACACCGGGGAGCTGTTTTTT	CASSRTVNTGELFF
TRBV5-8	.	TRBJ1-2	.	TGTGCCAGCAGCTTGGAATGGCCCACCAATTCGGGCTACACCTTC	CASSLEWPTNSGYTF
TRBV7-9	TRBD2	TRBJ2-3	.	TGTGCCAGCAGCTTAGGGTTGGGCGGGGGAGTCACAGATACGCAGTATTTT	CASSLGLGGGVTDTQYF
TRBV18	.	TRBJ2-3	.	TGTGCCAGCTCACCGGTTCGGGGTGGGGATACGCAGTATTTT	CASSPVRGGDTQYF
TRBV6-1	.	TRBJ2-2	.	TGTGCCAGCAGTGATAAGAACACCGGGGAGCTGTTTTTT	CASSDKNTGELFF
TRBV10-3	TRBD1	TRBJ2-7	.	TGTGCCATCAGTAGGACCGGGACAGGGGGCCAAGGGCAGTACTTC	CAISRTGTGGQGQYF
TRBV15	.	TRBJ2-7	.	TGTGCCACCAGCAGATCCCACGGACAGTATGGCCCCTACGAGCAGTACTTC	CATSRSHGQYGPYEQYF
TRBV2	.	TRBJ2-7	.	TGTGCCGGGAACAGGGAATGGCACGAGCAGTACTTC	CAGNREWHEQYF
TRBV18	TRBD1	TRBJ2-5	.	TGTGCCAGCTCACCAGTTACAGGGGAACAAGAGACCCAGTACTTC	CASSPVTGEQETQYF
TRBV21-1	.	TRBJ2-5	.	TGTGCCAGCAGCACAAGAGCTAGCGGGGGGGCCCAAGAGACCCAGTACTTC	CASSTRASGGAQETQYF
TRBV20-1	.	TRBJ2-7	.	TGCAGTGCTAGTCCGGGTGGGACTCCGCGCTACGAGCAGTACTTC	CSASPGGTPRYEQYF
TRBV5-6	.	TRBJ1-3	.	TGTGCCAGCACTTACAGTTCTGGAAACACCATATATTTT	CASTYSSGNTIYF
TRBV5-8	TRBD1	TRBJ2-6	once	TGTGCCAGCAGCTTGATTGGACAGGGGCAGGGTGGGGCCAACGTCCTGACTTTC	CASSLIGQGQGGANVLTF
TRBV5-1	.	TRBJ1-6	.	TGCGCCAGCAGCTCGGGGGGGCTTAATTCACCCCTCCACTTT	CASSSGGLNSPLHF
TRBV7-9	TRBD2	TRBJ2-4	.	TGTGCCAGCAGCTCCACCCTTAGCGGGGGGGCTCATGACATTCAGTACTTC	CASSSTLSGGAHDIQYF
TRBV15	TRBD2	TRBJ2-1	.	TGTGCCACCAGCAGCAGCGGGGGGGCCCGGAATGAGCAGTTCTTC	CATSSSGGARNEQFF
TRBV21-1	.	TRBJ2-1	.	TGTGCCAGCACCCCGACTGCGTATATGGGTCATGAGCAGTTCTTC	CASTPTAYMGHEQFF
TRBV24-1	.	TRBJ2-1	once	TGTGCCACCAGTGATCCCTCGGGACAACTCCTCTCCTACAATGAGCAGTTCTTC	CATSDPSGQLLSYNEQFF
TRBV7-9	TRBD1	TRBJ1-2	few	TGTGCCAGCAGCTTACAGGGGGCCGGGTATGGCTACACCTTC	CASSLQGAGYGYTF
TRBV7-3	TRBD1	TRBJ2-7	.	TGTGCCAGCAGCTTAAACAGGGGAAACGAGCAGTACTTC	CASSLNRGNEQYF
TRBV14	.	TRBJ2-2	.	TGTGCCAGCAGCCAACTCAGGACCGGGGAGCTGTTTTTT	CASSQLRTGELFF
TRBV2	TRBD1	TRBJ1-1	few	TGTGCCAGCAGTGAGACAGGGCGGGACACTGAAGCTTTCTTT	CASSETGRDTEAFF
TRBV12-5	.	TRBJ2-3	.	TGTGCTAGTGCCTCCGACTTCGCCGATACGCAGTATTTT	CASASDFADTQYF
TRBV6-5	.	TRBJ1-3	.	TGTGCCAGCAGTTACTCACGCGGTTCTGGAAACACCATATATTTT	CASSYSRGSGNTIYF
TRBV23-1	.	TRBJ2-3	.	TGCGCCAGCAGCCCCTTCCCCCTTTCTCTTAACTACACAGATACGCAGTATTTT	CASSPFPLSLNYTDTQYF
TRBV2	.	TRBJ1-4	.	TGTGCCAGCAGTTACGACAGGCAGGAGTTTTTT	CASSYDRQEFF
TRBV7-9	.	TRBJ2-1	.	TGTGCCAGCAGCTCCTTCTGGGAGACTATCAATTACAATGAGCAGTTCTTC	CASSSFWETINYNEQFF
TRBV27	.	TRBJ2-2	.	TGTGCCAGCTCTGGCAGGCTCGCGAACACCGGGGAGCTGTTTTTT	CASSGRLANTGELFF
TRBV5-6	.	TRBJ1-5	.	TGTGCCAGCAGCTTGGGGGCGGGTCAGCCCCAGCATTTT	CASSLGAGQPQHF
TRBV7-8	TRBD1	TRBJ2-5	.	TGTGCCAGCAGCTCAGCTGGGACAGGAAAAGAGACCCAGTACTTC	CASSSAGTGKETQYF
TRBV6-1	.	TRBJ2-7	.	TGTGCCAGCAGTGAAGTCCGGGATACGTCCTACGAGCAGTACTTC	CASSEVRDTSYEQYF
TRBV20-1	.	TRBJ2-7	.	TGCAGTGCTAGTCCCAGGGGGGCCTCCTACGAGCAGTACTTC	CSASPRGASYEQYF
TRBV4-1	.	TRBJ2-5	.	TGCGCCAGCAGCCAAGTAACAGGAGAGACCCAGTACTTC	CASSQVTGETQYF
TRBV18	.	TRBJ1-5	.	TGTGCCAGCTCATCCGGTTTAAACCTGCCCCAGCATTTT	CASSSGLNLPQHF
TRBV29-1	.	TRBJ1-1	.	TGCAGCGTTGTCGAACAACAGGGTAACACTGAAGCTTTCTTT	CSVVEQQGNTEAFF
TRBV25-1	.	TRBJ2-7	.	TGTGCCAGCAGCAACCCCCCAACCGGAGGGCAGTACTTC	CASSNPPTGGQYF
TRBV7-8	.	TRBJ2-3	.	TGTGCCAGCAGCCCAAGGACAGCCTCTAGCACAGATACGCAGTATTTT	CASSPRTASSTDTQYF
TRBV3-1/TRBV3-2	TRBD2	TRBJ2-5	few	TGTGCCAGCAGCATGGGACTAGCGGGGGAGGGAGAGACCCAGTACTTC	CASSMGLAGEGETQYF
TRBV30	.	TRBJ2-1	.	TGTGCCTGGTCGGGGAATGAGCAGTTCTTC	CAWSGNEQFF
TRBV27	TRBD1	TRBJ1-2	.	TGTGCCAGCGCCCCGACAGGGGTCTATGGCTACACCTTC	CASAPTGVYGYTF
TRBV6-5	TRBD1	TRBJ2-1	.	TGTGCCAGCAGGGACAGGGAACATGAGCAGTTCTTC	CASRDREHEQFF
TRBV10-3	.	TRBJ2-7	.	TGTGCCATCAGTGAGGGAGGGGCGCTGGCCTACGAGCAGTACTTC	CAISEGGALAYEQYF
TRBV7-9	TRBD2	TRBJ2-7	.	TGTGCCAGCAGCACAACTAGCGGGACCTACGAGCAGTACTTC	CASSTTSGTYEQYF
TRBV5-1	TRBD2	TRBJ2-5	.	TGCGCCAGCAGGCAGCGGGGGGGTAGAGAGACCCAGTACTTC	CASRQRGGRETQYF
TRBV14	.	TRBJ1-6	.	TGTGCCCGCCGCCGGGGGGGGGACACCCGCTCCTATAATTCACCCCTCCACTTT	CARRRGGDTRSYNSPLHF
TRBV9	.	TRBJ2-4	.	TGTGCCAGCAGCGTCACTCCGACTAGTCCCGGAAACATTCAGTACTTC	CASSVTPTSPGNIQYF
TRBV5-1	.	TRBJ2-7	.	TGCGCCAGCAGATCAACAGAGTCCTACGAGCAGTACTTC	CASRSTESYEQYF
TRBV5-5	.	TRBJ1-4	.	TGTGCCAGCAGCTTGGGAATAGTATCCGAAAAACTGTTTTTT	CASSLGIVSEKLFF
TRBV5-1	TRBD2	TRBJ2-3	.	TGCGCCAGCAGCTTGGGACTAGCGGGCCTTACTAGCACAGATACGCAGTATTTT	CASSLGLAGLTSTDTQYF
TRBV20-1	TRBD2	TRBJ2-1	once	TGCAGTGCTAGTACTAGCGGGGGGGCCTACAATGAGCAGTTCTTC	CSASTSGGAYNEQFF
TRBV11-2	.	TRBJ1-1	.	TGTGCCAGCAGCTTAGGCGGGTGGACTGAAGCTTTCTTT	CASSLGGWTEAFF
TRBV27	TRBD1	TRBJ2-5	.	TGTGCCAGCAGTGCCGGGACAGGGCTCCTAAAGGAGACCCAGTACTTC	CASSAGTGLLKETQYF